This T cell receptor (beta chain) stems from a study of blood T cell repertoires in COVID-19 (dated by TCRdb to the early 2020s). For the wider study: The collaborator samples originated in the United States, Italy and Spain and spanned the acute and convalescent phases of COVID-19. The material from the prospective study consisted of cDNA or gDNA derived from T cells, B-cell-depleted T cells, or PBMCs. Sample metadata almost always included a de-identified subject ID, COVID-19 status, age in years and sex. HLA class I and class II types, where available, came from metadata supplied by the sample provider rather than from assay-based typing. Deeply sampled blood TCRbeta repertoires from subjects exposed to, actively infected with, or recovered from COVID-19 were included in the dataset. The samples were drawn from two sources: the first 160 participants of the ongoing ImmuneRACE study, and 950 to 1,500 subjects contributed by 6 global collaborators. The repertoires were released in a freely available public database meant as a resource for research on the immune response to SARS-CoV-2. What the study reported, not specific to this receptor: The amount of clinical and demographic metadata varied by source and participant and was provided uncurated.

One collaborating source in Seattle enrolled patients while the patients were actively infected and followed the patients over time throughout the course of disease. Collaborating institutions collected whole blood in K2EDTA tubes following their own protocols. For TCRbeta analysis, collaborators shipped samples as frozen whole blood, isolated PBMCs, or DNA extracted from either of those sample types. To note about this clone: It lacks a known antigen. No qualities accompany the bases; no much larger clone lies one base away.

TCRbeta CDR3 regions were amplified from genomic DNA using the immunoSEQ Assay, a bias-controlled multiplex PCR. Per the authors' processing: Nucleated cell counts per sample were estimated from amplification of reference gene primers within the assay. To quantify the absolute abundance of each unique TCRbeta CDR3 rearrangement, sequence reads were collapsed and filtered. For each sample, productive Simpson clonality was calculated as the square root of Simpson's diversity index over productive rearrangements. Held by TCRdb, this immuneACCESS table contains in-frame sequences only and omits some clones. Under half of the omission traces to an unresolved V gene where checked; the cause of the rest is unknown. V, J and clone size were drawn from that table, and D and trimming were deduced from the DNA. The sample table records 400,000 to 450,000 clones; around 88% of these occur just once. The top ten hold roughly 12% of the sample.

Trimming at the junction amounts to 2 bases on V and 4 bases on J, and the germline ends lie 6 bases apart. From the germline V gene (reference sequence), CDR1 is SGHNT and CDR2 is YYREEE. The CDR3 runs 12 amino acids, cysteine and phenylalanine included. Left in the record is the CDR3 DNA by itself, 36 bases read in frame from the first base. This receptor chain uses TRBV5-4 and TRBJ1-2; no confident D gene assignment can be made. Specimen: peripheral blood. The sequence derives from a woman in her fifties or sixties with COVID-19, enrolled during active disease. The DNA sequence is as follows: TGTGCCAGCAGCTTCAGCGGCTATGGCTACACCTTC. It codes for CASSFSGYGYTF.